This T cell receptor (beta chain) was sequenced for a study of blood T cell repertoires in COVID-19. With 0 bases clipped from V and 4 bases from J, the junction kept 5 bases outside the gene matches. The CDR3 extends over 15 amino acids. Germline CDR1 is LGHNA and CDR2 is YNFKEQ. Original processing notes: Estimation of nucleated cell counts relied on the amplification of reference gene primers. The data were produced by immunoSEQ multiplex PCR, yet TCRdb's version contains in-frame clones alone and is incomplete. D and trimming come from the DNA, and the V and J calls and clone size come from that table. The sample has about 160,000 clones, roughly four fifths seen once.

The chain joins TRBV4-2 to TRBJ2-5, with 7 bases that match TRBD2. This receptor was taken from a human donor with acute or convalescent COVID-19. The donor label of this sample is uncertain. Sequences were obtained from peripheral blood. The CDR3 DNA reads TGTGCCAGCAGCCAAGATCGGGCTAGCGGAGAGACCCAGTACTTC. Protein product: CASSQDRASGETQYF.